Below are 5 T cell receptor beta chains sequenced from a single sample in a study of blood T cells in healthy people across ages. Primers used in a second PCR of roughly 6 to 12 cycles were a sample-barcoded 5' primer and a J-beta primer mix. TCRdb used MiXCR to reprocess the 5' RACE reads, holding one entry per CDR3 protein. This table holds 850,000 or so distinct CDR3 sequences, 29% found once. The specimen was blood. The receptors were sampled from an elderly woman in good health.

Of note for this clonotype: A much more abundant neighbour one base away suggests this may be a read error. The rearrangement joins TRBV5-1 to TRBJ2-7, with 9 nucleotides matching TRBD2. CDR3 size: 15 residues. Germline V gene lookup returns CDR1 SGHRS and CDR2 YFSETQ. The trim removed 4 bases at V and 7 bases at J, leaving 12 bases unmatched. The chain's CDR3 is CASSRGGGSYDEQYF. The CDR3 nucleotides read TGCGCCAGCAGCCGCGGGGGGGGCTCCTACGATGAGCAGTACTTC.

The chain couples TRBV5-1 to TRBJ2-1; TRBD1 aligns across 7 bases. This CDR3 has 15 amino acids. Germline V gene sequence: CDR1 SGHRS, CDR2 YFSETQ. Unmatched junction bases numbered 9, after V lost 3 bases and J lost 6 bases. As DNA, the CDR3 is TGCGCCAGCAGCTCGGGCCCCCGGGACAGCAATGAGCAGTTCTTC. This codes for CASSSGPRDSNEQFF.

CDR3 DNA sequence: TGTGCCACCGCGGGGGTAGGGAAAACTGAAGCTTTCTTT. Translated: CATAGVGKTEAFF. The chain uses TRBV6-5 and TRBJ1-1, with a possible D match to TRBD1 (5 bases). The CDR3 covers 13 residues. Trimming removed 10 bases from V and 5 bases from J, with 17 bases in between. The V gene's germline CDR1 is MNHEY and CDR2 SVGAGI.

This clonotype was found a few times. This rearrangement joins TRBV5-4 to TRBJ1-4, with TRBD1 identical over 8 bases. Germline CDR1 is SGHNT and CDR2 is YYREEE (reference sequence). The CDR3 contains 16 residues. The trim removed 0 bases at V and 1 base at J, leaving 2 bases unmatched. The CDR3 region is CASSLGQGLTNEKLFF. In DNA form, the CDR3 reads TGTGCCAGCAGCTTGGGACAGGGGTTAACTAATGAAAAACTGTTTTTT. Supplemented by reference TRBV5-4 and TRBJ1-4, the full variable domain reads ETGVTQSPTHLIKTRGQQVTLRCSSQSGHNTVSWYQQALGQGPQFIFQYYREEENGRGNFPPRFSGLQFPNYSSELNVNALELDDSALYLCASSLGQGLTNEKLFFGSGTQLSVL.

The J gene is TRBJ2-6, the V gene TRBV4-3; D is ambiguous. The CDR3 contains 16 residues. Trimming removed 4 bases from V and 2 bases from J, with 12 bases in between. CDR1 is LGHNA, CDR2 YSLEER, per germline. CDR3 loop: CASSPSVGTGANVLTF. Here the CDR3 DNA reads TGCGCCAGCAGCCCAAGTGTAGGGACTGGGGCCAACGTCCTGACTTTC.